This T cell receptor beta chain appears in the sequencing data of a study of a mutant IDH1 vaccine in newly diagnosed glioma. A note on this clone: As yet, its antigen is unknown.

Sequencing used immunoSEQ multiplex PCR; TCRdb keeps in-frame clones, though not all of them. In the table there are about 31,000 clones, approximately 80% of which are singletons. Indicated time point: week 35, safety follow-up. Each vaccine dose was 300 ug of mutant IDH1 20-mer peptide, with topical imiquimod. Material: PBMCs, obtained from a glioma patient whose treatment included an IDH1 peptide vaccine. This TCR came from a woman between 40 and 50 years old with glioma.

The CDR3 spells CATSPGLAGGNTGELFF. CDR3 bases: TGTGCCACCAGCCCGGGACTAGCGGGGGGGAACACCGGGGAGCTGTTTTTT. The chain is built from TRBV15 and TRBJ2-2; 15 nucleotides match TRBD2. Germline V gene data show CDR1 as LNHNV and CDR2 as YYDKDF (reference sequence). This CDR3 region has 17 residues. With 5 bases clipped from V and 1 base from J, the junction kept 2 bases outside the gene matches.